Following are 10 T cell receptor beta chains from one sample sequenced in a study of CD8+ T cells in alopecia areata. RNA extraction and reverse transcription yielded cDNA as sequencing template. Sequenced by immunoSEQ multiplex PCR; TCRdb stores in-frame clones only, minus some. Of some 170,000 clones listed, less than 80% are singletons. This specimen was CD8+ T cells sorted from blood, taken at week 0. Receptor source: a human donor with alopecia areata.

The V and J genes are TRBV2 and TRBJ2-7; D remains unclear. The CDR3 spans 9 residues. V was trimmed by 7 bases and J by 12 bases, leaving 10 bases between them. The germline gives CDR1 SNHLY, CDR2 FYNNEI. DNA for the CDR3: TGTGCCAGCAACCCCTTGGGGTACTTC. Its protein product is CASNPLGYF.

About this clone itself: Other DNA sequences in this sample translate to the same CDR3. J is TRBJ1-5 and V is TRBV29-1; TRBD1 is a possible D gene (6 bases). The CDR3 loop spans 15 amino acids. Germline V CDR1 and CDR2: SQVTM, ANQGSEA. V was trimmed by 0 bases and J by 0 bases, leaving 9 bases between them. The CDR3 nucleotides read TGCAGCGTTGAAGAGGAGGGGGATAGCAATCAGCCCCAGCATTTT. As protein: CSVEEEGDSNQPQHF.

This chain joins TRBV2 and TRBJ1-4; D possibly corresponds to TRBD1 (5 bases). The germline CDR1 and CDR2 sequences are SNHLY and FYNNEI. Trimming shortened V by 6 bases and J by 2 bases, and 13 bases separated the two germline ends. The CDR3 covers 15 residues. The CDR3 loop reads CASRRPGLTNEKLFF. CDR3 nucleotides: TGTGCCAGCAGGAGGCCGGGACTGACTAATGAAAAACTGTTTTTT.

V gene TRBV11-2 combines with J gene TRBJ1-6; D is uncertain. V dropped 1 base and J dropped 10 bases, with 11 bases sitting between them. CDR1 and CDR2 (germline): SGHAT, FQNNGV. The CDR3 has 14 residues. CDR3 residues: CASSLVLPKSPLHF. CDR3 DNA: TGTGCCAGCAGCTTAGTTCTTCCCAAGTCACCCCTCCACTTT. Combining the CDR3 with reference TRBV11-2 and TRBJ1-6 gives the whole variable domain EAGVAQSPRYKIIEKRQSVAFWCNPISGHATLYWYQQILGQGPKLLIQFQNNGVVDDSQLPKDRFSAERLKGVDSTLKIQPAKLEDSAVYLCASSLVLPKSPLHFGNGTRLTVT.

This sequence joins TRBV5-6 and TRBJ2-3; D may be TRBD2 (5 bases). The germline V and J ends were trimmed by 0 bases and 6 bases, with 8 bases remaining between them. Germline CDR1 SGHDT, CDR2 YYEEEE. This CDR3 is 13 amino acids long. This chain's CDR3 is CASSLGTGDTQYF. The CDR3 nucleotides are TGTGCCAGCAGCTTGGGTACGGGGGATACGCAGTATTTT.

The chain couples TRBV4-1 to TRBJ1-4; D possibly corresponds to TRBD1 (6 bases). The germline CDR1 and CDR2 sequences are MGHRA and YSYEKL. Trimming removed 4 bases from V and 6 bases from J, with 12 bases in between. This CDR3 contains 14 residues. The CDR3 nucleotides read TGCGCCAGCAGCCTTCCCCAGGGGCATGAAAAACTGTTTTTT. Amino acid sequence: CASSLPQGHEKLFF.

The gene calls are TRBV4-1 and TRBJ2-2; maybe TRBD1 (5 bases). The CDR3 consists of 13 residues. The V and J ends lost 0 bases and 7 bases respectively, with 6 bases between them. Germline CDR1 reads MGHRA; CDR2 reads YSYEKL. The CDR3 loop is CASSQDRGGELFF. CDR3 coding DNA: TGCGCCAGCAGCCAAGATAGGGGCGGGGAGCTGTTTTTT.

This CDR3 reads CASSPEPGLPSSYNEQFF. The CDR3 DNA reads TGCGCCAGCAGCCCGGAACCGGGACTTCCAAGCTCCTACAATGAGCAGTTCTTC. The rearrangement links TRBV4-1 to TRBJ2-1; tentative D call: TRBD2 (6 bases). The ends were cut back, 4 bases at V and 0 bases at J, with 19 bases in the middle. The V gene's germline CDR1 is MGHRA and CDR2 YSYEKL. The CDR3 contains 18 residues.

The CDR3 region has the DNA TGTGCCAGTAACAAGTACAGCCCACCTGAAGCTTTCTTT. This sequence encodes CASNKYSPPEAFF. The chain employs TRBV19 and TRBJ1-1; D not certain. Germline V CDR1 and CDR2: LNHDA, SQIVND (reference sequence). This CDR3 has 13 residues. Trimming removed 7 bases from V and 6 bases from J, with 15 bases in between.

The chain has TRBV9 and TRBJ2-3, with D perhaps matching TRBD2 (6 bases). Germline V lookup: CDR1 SGDLS, CDR2 YYNGEE. The CDR3 has 16 amino acids. V lost 5 bases and J 2 bases, leaving 18 bases between the germline ends. This chain's CDR3 is CASRGAGGDHTDTQYF. The CDR3 nucleotides read TGTGCCAGCAGAGGGGCGGGCGGGGACCACACAGATACGCAGTATTTT.